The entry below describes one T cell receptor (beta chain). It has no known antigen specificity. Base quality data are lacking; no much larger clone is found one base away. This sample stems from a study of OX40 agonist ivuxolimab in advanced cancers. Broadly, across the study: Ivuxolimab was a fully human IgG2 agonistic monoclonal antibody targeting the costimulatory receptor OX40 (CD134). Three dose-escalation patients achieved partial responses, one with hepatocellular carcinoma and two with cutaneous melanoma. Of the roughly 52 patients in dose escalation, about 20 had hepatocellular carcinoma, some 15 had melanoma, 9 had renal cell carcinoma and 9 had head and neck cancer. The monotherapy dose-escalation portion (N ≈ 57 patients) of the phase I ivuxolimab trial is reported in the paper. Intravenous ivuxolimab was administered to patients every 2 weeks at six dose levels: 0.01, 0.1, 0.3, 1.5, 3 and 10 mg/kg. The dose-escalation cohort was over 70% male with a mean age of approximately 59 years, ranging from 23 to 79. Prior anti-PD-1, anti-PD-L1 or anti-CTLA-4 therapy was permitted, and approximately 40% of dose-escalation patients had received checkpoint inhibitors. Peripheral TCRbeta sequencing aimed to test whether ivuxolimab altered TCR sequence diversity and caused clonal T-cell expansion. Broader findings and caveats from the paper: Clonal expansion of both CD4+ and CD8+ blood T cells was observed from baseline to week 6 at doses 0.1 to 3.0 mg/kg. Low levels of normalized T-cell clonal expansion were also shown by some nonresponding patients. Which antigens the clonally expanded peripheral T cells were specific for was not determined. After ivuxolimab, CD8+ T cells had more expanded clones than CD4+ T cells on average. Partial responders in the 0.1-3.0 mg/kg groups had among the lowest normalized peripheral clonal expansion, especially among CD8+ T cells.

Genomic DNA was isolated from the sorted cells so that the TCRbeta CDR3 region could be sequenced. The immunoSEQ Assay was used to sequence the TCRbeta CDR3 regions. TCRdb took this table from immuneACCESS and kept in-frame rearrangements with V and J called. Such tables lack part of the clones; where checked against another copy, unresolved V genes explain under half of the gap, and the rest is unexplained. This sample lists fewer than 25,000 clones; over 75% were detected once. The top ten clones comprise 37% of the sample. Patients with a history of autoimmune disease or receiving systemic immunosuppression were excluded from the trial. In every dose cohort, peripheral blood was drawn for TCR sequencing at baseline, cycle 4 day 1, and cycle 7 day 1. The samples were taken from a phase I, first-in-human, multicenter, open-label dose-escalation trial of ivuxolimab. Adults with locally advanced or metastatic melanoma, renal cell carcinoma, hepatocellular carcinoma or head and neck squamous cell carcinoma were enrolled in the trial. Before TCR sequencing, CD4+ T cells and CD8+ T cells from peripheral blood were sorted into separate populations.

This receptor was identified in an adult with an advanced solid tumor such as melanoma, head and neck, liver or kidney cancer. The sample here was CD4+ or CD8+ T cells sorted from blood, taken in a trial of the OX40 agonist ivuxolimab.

The DNA reads TGTGCCAGCAGTGAAGTTGGGGCGCGTCAGCCCCAGCATTTT. Its protein reads: CASSEVGARQPQHF. Rearrangement joined TRBV6-1 to TRBJ1-5; TRBD1 could be the D gene, as 5 bases match. The CDR3 numbers 14 residues from cysteine through phenylalanine. The kept DNA is CDR3 alone, 42 bases in frame from the first base. V and J lose 1 base and 6 bases, and a span of 10 bases separates them. According to the germline V gene, CDR1 reads MNHNS and CDR2 reads SASEGT.